Below, 8 T cell receptor beta chains from the same sample are listed, as sequenced in a study of blood T cell repertoires in COVID-19. Generated by immunoSEQ multiplex PCR, the TCRdb table keeps only in-frame clones and is missing some. The profile covers about 180,000 clones, with more than 80% appearing a single time and 6.2% taken by the ten largest. What was sequenced was PBMCs or T cells enriched from blood (not recorded which). The receptors here all came from a middle-aged man who had recovered from COVID-19.

This chain links TRBV28 with TRBJ1-1; TRBD1 aligns across 7 bases. This CDR3 spans 13 amino acids. Trimming cost V 3 bases and J 7 bases; bases outside gene matches: 5. Germline values: CDR1 MDHEN, CDR2 SYDVKM. CDR3 protein: CASSLTGRSEAFF. The DNA for the CDR3 is TGTGCCAGCAGTTTGACAGGGCGCAGTGAAGCTTTCTTT.

The chain is built from TRBV3-1 (or the pseudogene TRBV3-2) and TRBJ1-1; no firm D call. V lost 0 bases and J 1 base, leaving 6 bases between the germline ends. The CDR3 spans 14 residues. Germline CDR1 is LGHDT and CDR2 is YNNKEL (reference sequence). The CDR3 here is CASSQDPGNTEAFF. CDR3 nucleotide sequence: TGTGCCAGCAGCCAAGATCCAGGGAACACTGAAGCTTTCTTT.

The chain recombines TRBV24-1 with TRBJ1-2, with TRBD1 matching over 9 bases. Germline CDR1 reads KGHDR; CDR2 reads SFDVKD. With V trimmed by 4 bases and J by 7 bases, 6 bases remained unmatched. This CDR3 contains 14 residues. CDR3 coding DNA: TGTGCCACCAGTGAAACAGGGGGCATGGGTGGCTACACCTTC. This translates into CATSETGGMGGYTF.

The J gene is TRBJ1-2, the V gene TRBV2; a weak D match, TRBD1 (6 bases). CDR1 SNHLY and CDR2 FYNNEI come from the germline V gene. V lost 4 bases, J lost 7 bases, and 25 bases lay in between. This CDR3 comprises 17 residues. The chain's CDR3 is CASSGYIRDISTPGYTF. DNA of the CDR3: TGTGCCAGCAGTGGTTACATCCGGGACATTTCCACCCCTGGCTACACCTTC.

V usage is TRBV27 and J usage is TRBJ2-7; TRBD2 is a possible D gene (6 bases). Germline V lookup: CDR1 MNHEY, CDR2 SMNVEV (reference sequence). V was pared by 4 bases and J by 6 bases, with 10 bases between. The CDR3 covers 12 residues. The CDR3 sequence is CASSSGAAEQYF. The CDR3 DNA reads TGTGCCAGCAGTTCGGGAGCGGCCGAGCAGTACTTC.

The rearrangement links TRBV6-6 to TRBJ2-5, with D perhaps TRBD1 (6 bases). The germline V gene encodes CDR1 MNHNY and CDR2 SVGAGI (reference sequence). The CDR3 loop spans 15 amino acids. V was clipped by 5 bases and J by 5 bases, with 18 bases between them. The CDR3 nucleotides are TGTGCCAGCAGTCCCTCGCGACAGGACGGGGAGACCCAGTACTTC. Amino acids: CASSPSRQDGETQYF.

The rearrangement joins TRBV5-6 to TRBJ1-2; 8 bases map to TRBD1. This CDR3 comprises 15 residues. Per germline, CDR1 SGHDT and CDR2 YYEEEE. V lost 3 bases to trimming and J lost 0 bases; unmatched junction nucleotides: 4. The CDR3 DNA sequence: TGTGCCAGCAGCTCGGGACAGGACTCTAACTATGGCTACACCTTC. Translated, it gives CASSSGQDSNYGYTF.

This clone was seen more than once but under ten times. This chain links TRBV9 with TRBJ1-2; D is unresolved. Germline CDR1 reads SGDLS; CDR2 reads YYNGEE. V lost 4 bases and J 4 bases, leaving 8 bases between the germline ends. The CDR3 extends over 12 amino acids. In DNA form, the CDR3 reads TGTGCCAGCAGCAGAGGTGGCTATGGCTACACCTTC. This sequence encodes CASSRGGYGYTF.